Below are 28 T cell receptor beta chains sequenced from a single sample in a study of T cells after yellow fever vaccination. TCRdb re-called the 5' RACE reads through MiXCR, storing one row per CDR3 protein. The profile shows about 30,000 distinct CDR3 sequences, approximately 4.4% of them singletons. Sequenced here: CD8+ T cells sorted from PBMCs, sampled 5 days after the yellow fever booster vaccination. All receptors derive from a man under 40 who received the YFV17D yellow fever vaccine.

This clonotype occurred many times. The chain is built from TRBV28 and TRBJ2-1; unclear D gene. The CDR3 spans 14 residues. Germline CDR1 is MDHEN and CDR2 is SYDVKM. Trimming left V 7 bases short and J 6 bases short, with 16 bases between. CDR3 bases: TGTGCCAGCAAGTGGGCAGTATCCCGCAATGAGCAGTTCTTC. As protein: CASKWAVSRNEQFF.

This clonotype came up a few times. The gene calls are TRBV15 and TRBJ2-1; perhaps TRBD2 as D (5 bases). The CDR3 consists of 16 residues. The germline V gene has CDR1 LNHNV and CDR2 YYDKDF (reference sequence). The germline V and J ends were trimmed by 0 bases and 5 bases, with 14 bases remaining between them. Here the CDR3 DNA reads TGTGCCACCAGCAGAGATCCCCGGGAAGTTAACAATGAGCAGTTCTTC. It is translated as CATSRDPREVNNEQFF.

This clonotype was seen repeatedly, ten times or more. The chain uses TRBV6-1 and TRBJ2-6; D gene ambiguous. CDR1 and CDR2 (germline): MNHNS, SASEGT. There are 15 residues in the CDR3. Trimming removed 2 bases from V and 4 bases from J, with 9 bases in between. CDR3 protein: CASSERVEGANVLTF. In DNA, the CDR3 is TGTGCCAGCAGTGAAAGGGTGGAAGGGGCCAACGTCCTGACTTTC.

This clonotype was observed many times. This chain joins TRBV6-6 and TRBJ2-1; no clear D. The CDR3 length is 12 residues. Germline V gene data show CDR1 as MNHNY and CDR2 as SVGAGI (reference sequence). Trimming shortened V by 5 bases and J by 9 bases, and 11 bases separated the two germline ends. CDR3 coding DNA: TGTGCCAGCAGTCCGGGCCTGGGTGAGCAGTTCTTC. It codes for CASSPGLGEQFF.

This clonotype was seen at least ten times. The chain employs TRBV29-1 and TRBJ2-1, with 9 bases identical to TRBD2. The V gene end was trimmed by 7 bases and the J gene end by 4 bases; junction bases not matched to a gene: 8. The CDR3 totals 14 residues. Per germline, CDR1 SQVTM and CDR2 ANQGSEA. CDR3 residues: CSDEGLAGYNEQFF. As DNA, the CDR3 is TGCAGCGACGAGGGACTAGCAGGATACAATGAGCAGTTCTTC.

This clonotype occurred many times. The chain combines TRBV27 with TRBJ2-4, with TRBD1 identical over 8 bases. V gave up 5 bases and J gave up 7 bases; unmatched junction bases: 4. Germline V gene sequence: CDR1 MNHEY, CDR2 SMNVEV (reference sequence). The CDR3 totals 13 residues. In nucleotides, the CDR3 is TGTGCCAGCAGTGGACAGGGTAGGAACATTCAGTACTTC. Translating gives CASSGQGRNIQYF.

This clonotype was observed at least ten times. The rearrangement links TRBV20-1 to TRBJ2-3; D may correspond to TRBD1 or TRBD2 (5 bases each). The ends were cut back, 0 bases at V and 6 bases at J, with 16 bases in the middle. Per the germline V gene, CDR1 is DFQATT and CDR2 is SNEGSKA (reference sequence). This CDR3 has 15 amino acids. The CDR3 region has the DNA TGCAGTGCTAGAGATGGGAGTGTGGGGCGCGATACGCAGTATTTT. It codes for CSARDGSVGRDTQYF.

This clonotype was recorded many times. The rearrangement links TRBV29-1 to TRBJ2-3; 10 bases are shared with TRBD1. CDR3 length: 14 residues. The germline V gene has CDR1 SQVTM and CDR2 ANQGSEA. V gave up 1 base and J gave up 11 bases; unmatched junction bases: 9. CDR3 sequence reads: CSVEGDRGQNGQYF. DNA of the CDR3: TGCAGCGTTGAAGGCGACAGGGGGCAGAATGGGCAGTATTTT.

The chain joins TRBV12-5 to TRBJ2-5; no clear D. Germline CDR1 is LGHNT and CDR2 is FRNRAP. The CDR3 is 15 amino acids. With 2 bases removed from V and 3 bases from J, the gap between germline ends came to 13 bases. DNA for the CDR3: TGTGCTAGTGGTTTGAAGACGGCAGCTGAAGAGACCCAGTACTTC. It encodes CASGLKTAAEETQYF.

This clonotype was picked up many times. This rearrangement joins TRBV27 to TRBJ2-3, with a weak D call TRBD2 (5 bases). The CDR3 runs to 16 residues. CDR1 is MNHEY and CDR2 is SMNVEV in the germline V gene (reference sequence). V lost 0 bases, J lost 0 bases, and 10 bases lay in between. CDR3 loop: CASSLSFSGSTDTQYF. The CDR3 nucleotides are TGTGCCAGCAGTTTATCGTTCAGCGGTAGCACAGATACGCAGTATTTT.

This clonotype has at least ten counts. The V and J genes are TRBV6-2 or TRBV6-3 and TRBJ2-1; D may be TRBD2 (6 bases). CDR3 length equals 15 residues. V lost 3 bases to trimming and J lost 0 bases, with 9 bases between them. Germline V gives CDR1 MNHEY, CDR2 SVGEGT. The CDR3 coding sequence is TGTGCCAGCAGTTATGGGCGGGACTCCTACAATGAGCAGTTCTTC. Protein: CASSYGRDSYNEQFF.

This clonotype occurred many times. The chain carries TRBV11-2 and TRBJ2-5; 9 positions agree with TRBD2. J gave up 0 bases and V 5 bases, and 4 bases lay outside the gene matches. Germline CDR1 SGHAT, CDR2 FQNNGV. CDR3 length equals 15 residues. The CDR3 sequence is CASSAGLANQETQYF. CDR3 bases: TGTGCCAGCAGCGCCGGACTAGCGAACCAAGAGACCCAGTACTTC. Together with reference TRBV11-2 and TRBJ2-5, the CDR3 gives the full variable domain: EAGVAQSPRYKIIEKRQSVAFWCNPISGHATLYWYQQILGQGPKLLIQFQNNGVVDDSQLPKDRFSAERLKGVDSTLKIQPAKLEDSAVYLCASSAGLANQETQYFGPGTRLLVL.

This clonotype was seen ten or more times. DNA of the CDR3: TGTGCCAGCAGCCCGGGGGACGGAATGGTGACTGAAGCTTTCTTT. This codes for CASSPGDGMVTEAFF. This sequence joins TRBV7-2 and TRBJ1-1, with a weak D call TRBD1 (5 bases). V was pared by 5 bases and J by 5 bases, with 18 bases between. The CDR3 length is 15 residues. The germline V gene has CDR1 SGHTA and CDR2 FQGNSA.

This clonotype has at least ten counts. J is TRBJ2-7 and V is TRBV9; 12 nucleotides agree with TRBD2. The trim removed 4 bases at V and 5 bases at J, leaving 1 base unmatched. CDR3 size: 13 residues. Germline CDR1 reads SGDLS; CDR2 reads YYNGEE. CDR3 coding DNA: TGTGCCAGCAGCACTAGCGGGAGGAACGAGCAGTACTTC. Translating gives CASSTSGRNEQYF.

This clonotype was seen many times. The CDR3 DNA reads as TGCGCCAGCAGCCAAGATCCCGGACTAGCGGGAGACACAGATACGCAGTATTTT. It translates to CASSQDPGLAGDTDTQYF. The chain joins TRBV4-1 to TRBJ2-3, with 13 bases aligning to TRBD2. Germline CDR1 is MGHRA and CDR2 is YSYEKL. V lost 0 bases, J lost 2 bases, and 5 bases stayed unmatched. CDR3 length equals 18 residues.

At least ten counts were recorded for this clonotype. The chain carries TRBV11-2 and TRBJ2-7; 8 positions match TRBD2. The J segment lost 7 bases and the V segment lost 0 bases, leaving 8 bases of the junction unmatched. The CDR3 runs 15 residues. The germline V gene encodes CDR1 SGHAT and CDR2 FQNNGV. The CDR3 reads CASSLDHGSGIEQYF. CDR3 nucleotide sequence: TGTGCCAGCAGCTTAGATCATGGTAGCGGGATTGAGCAGTACTTC.

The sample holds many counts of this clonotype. CDR3 sequence reads: CASTCKLSTDTQYF. CDR3 in DNA: TGTGCCAGCACCTGTAAACTGAGCACAGATACGCAGTATTTT. The chain recombines TRBV21-1 with TRBJ2-3; TRBD1 is the table's D call and was not checked against the DNA. TRBV21-1 is deemed a pseudogene. The CDR3 totals 14 residues.

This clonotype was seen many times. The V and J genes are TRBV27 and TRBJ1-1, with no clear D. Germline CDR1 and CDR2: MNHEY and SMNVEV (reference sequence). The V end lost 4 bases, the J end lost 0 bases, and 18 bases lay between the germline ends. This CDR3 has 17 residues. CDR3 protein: CASSSYLVPSMNTEAFF. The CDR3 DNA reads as TGTGCCAGCAGTTCATACTTGGTTCCCTCTATGAACACTGAAGCTTTCTTT.

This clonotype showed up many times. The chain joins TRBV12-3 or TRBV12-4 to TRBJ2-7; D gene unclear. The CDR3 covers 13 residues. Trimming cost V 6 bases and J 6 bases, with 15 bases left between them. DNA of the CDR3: TGTGCCAGCAGCCGACCGTTGGGCTCCGAGCAGTACTTC. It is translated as CASSRPLGSEQYF.

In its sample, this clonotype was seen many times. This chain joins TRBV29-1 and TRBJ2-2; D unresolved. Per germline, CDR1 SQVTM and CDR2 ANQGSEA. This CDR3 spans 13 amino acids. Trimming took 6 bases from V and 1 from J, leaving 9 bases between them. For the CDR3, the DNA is TGCAGCGTAGAACCCGGGAACACCGGGGAGCTGTTTTTT. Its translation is CSVEPGNTGELFF.

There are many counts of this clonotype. CDR3 protein: CASSESVYEQYF. Written as DNA, the CDR3 is TGTGCCAGCAGTGAATCCGTCTACGAGCAGTACTTC. The V call is TRBV25-1, the J call TRBJ2-7; the D is unclear. Deletions cut 1 base from V and 3 bases from J, with 4 bases between. There are 12 residues in the CDR3. Germline V gene sequence: CDR1 MGHDK, CDR2 SYGVNS.

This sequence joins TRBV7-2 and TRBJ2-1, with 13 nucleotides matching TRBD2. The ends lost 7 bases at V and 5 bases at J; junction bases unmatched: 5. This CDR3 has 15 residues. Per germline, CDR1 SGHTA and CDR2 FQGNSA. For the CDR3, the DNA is TGTGCCAGCACCAGGGGACTAGCGGGGAACAATGAGCAGTTCTTC. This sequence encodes CASTRGLAGNNEQFF.

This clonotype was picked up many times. The DNA of the CDR3 is TGTGCCAGCAGCCAAACAGGGGACCGCTCCTACGAGCAGTACTTC. Its protein product is CASSQTGDRSYEQYF. J is TRBJ2-7 and V is TRBV4-2, with 7 bases aligning to TRBD1. The ends lost 2 bases at V and 0 bases at J; junction bases unmatched: 4. Germline V gene data show CDR1 as LGHNA and CDR2 as YNFKEQ. The length of the CDR3 is 15 residues.

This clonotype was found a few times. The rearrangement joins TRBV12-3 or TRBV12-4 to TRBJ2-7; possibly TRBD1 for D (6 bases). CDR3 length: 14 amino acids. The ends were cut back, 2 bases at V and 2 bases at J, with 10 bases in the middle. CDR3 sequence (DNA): TGTGCCAGCAGTTTACCGGACAGCCCCTACGAGCAGTACTTC. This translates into CASSLPDSPYEQYF.

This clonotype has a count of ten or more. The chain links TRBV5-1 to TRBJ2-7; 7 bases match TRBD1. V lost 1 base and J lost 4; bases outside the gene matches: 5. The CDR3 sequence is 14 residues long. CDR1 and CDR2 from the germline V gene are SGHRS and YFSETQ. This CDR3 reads CASSLTGTDYEQYF. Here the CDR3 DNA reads TGCGCCAGCAGCTTGACCGGGACAGATTACGAGCAGTACTTC.

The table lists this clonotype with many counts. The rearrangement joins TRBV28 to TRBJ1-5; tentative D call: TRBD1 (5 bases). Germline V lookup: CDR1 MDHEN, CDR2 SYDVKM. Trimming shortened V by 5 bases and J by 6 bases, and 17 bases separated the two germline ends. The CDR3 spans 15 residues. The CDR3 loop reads CASSPPGTNGQPQHF. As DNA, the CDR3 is TGTGCCAGCAGTCCTCCCGGGACCAACGGTCAGCCCCAGCATTTT.

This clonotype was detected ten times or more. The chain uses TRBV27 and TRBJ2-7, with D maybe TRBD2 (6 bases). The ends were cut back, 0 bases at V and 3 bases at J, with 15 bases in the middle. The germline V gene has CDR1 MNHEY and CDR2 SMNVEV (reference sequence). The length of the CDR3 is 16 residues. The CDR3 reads CASSLSGTGGFYEQYF. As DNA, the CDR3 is TGTGCCAGCAGTTTATCAGGGACCGGGGGATTCTACGAGCAGTACTTC.

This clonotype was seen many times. This CDR3 is CASEGGDTQYF. The DNA for the CDR3 is TGTGCCAGCGAGGGGGGAGATACGCAGTATTTT. The chain is built from TRBV6-5 and TRBJ2-3, with D perhaps assigned TRBD1 or TRBD2 (6 bases each). Germline V gene data show CDR1 as MNHEY and CDR2 as SVGAGI. The CDR3 is 11 residues long. V gave up 8 bases and J gave up 5 bases, with 8 bases separating them.